These 11 T cell receptor beta chains were sequenced from one sample in a study of cytomegalovirus exposure and HLA in healthy donors. Sequencing was performed with immunoSEQ multiplex PCR; in TCRdb, only in-frame clones are kept and a portion is missing. The sample shows about 130,000 clones, approximately 88% of them seen only once. Specimen: PBMCs. Receptors originate from a woman between 18 and 29 years old in good health and CMV-seronegative.

The chain joins TRBV2 to TRBJ2-7; 12 nucleotides align to TRBD2. Trimming cost V 4 bases and J 6 bases; bases outside gene matches: 10. CDR1 is SNHLY, CDR2 FYNNEI, per germline. This CDR3 comprises 16 residues. The CDR3 DNA sequence: TGTGCCAGCAGTGCTAGCGGGAGGGCCAGAGGACCCGAGCAGTACTTC. Protein sequence: CASSASGRARGPEQYF.

This chain joins TRBV27 and TRBJ2-1, with D perhaps TRBD2 (5 bases). This CDR3 has 15 residues. Looked up from germline, CDR1 is MNHEY and CDR2 is SMNVEV (reference sequence). Trimming removed 3 bases at V and 10 bases at J, with 19 bases between. The CDR3 sequence is CASSFLGVEGSEQFF. The CDR3 nucleotides read TGTGCCAGCAGTTTCCTTGGGGTTGAGGGCTCGGAGCAGTTCTTC.

The rearrangement links TRBV28 to TRBJ1-4, with a possible D match to TRBD1 (6 bases). In germline, CDR1 is MDHEN, CDR2 SYDVKM. V lost 6 bases to trimming and J lost 8 bases, with 19 bases between them. There are 15 residues in the CDR3. The CDR3 DNA reads TGTGCCAGCAGCCGCCCGGCGGGGGGCGGAGAAAAACTGTTTTTT. Its translation is CASSRPAGGGEKLFF.

J is TRBJ2-3 and V is TRBV5-6; 8 positions agree with TRBD1. Trimming cost V 1 base and J 4 bases; bases outside gene matches: 11. There are 17 residues in the CDR3. Germline V gene lookup returns CDR1 SGHDT and CDR2 YYEEEE. The CDR3 DNA reads TGTGCCAGCAGCTTGACTGGACAGGGTGAGGCTTCAGATACGCAGTATTTT. Protein sequence: CASSLTGQGEASDTQYF.

The chain combines TRBV18 with TRBJ1-1, with 11 bases that match TRBD1. Germline loops: CDR1 KGHSH, CDR2 LQKENI. This CDR3 has 16 residues. The V segment lost 4 bases and the J segment 5 bases; nucleotides outside the gene matches: 9. CDR3 region: CASSRSAGTGGTEAFF. For the CDR3, the DNA is TGTGCCAGCTCACGATCGGCCGGGACAGGGGGGACTGAAGCTTTCTTT.

The V and J genes are TRBV6-5 and TRBJ2-7; 13 bases are a match to TRBD2. Losses at the gene ends were 5 bases for V and 3 bases for J; bases not matched to a gene: 1. The germline V gene has CDR1 MNHEY and CDR2 SVGAGI. The CDR3 spans 14 residues. The CDR3 DNA is TGTGCCAGCAGTGGGACTAGCGGGAACTACGAGCAGTACTTC. Amino acid sequence: CASSGTSGNYEQYF.

J is TRBJ2-7 and V is TRBV7-9, with a possible D match to TRBD2 (5 bases). Germline V gene lookup returns CDR1 SEHNR and CDR2 FQNEAQ (reference sequence). V lost 1 base to trimming and J lost 0 bases, with 10 bases between them. This CDR3 has 15 residues. The CDR3 reads CASSLGRASSYEQYF. The CDR3 coding sequence is TGTGCCAGCAGCTTAGGGCGGGCCAGCTCCTACGAGCAGTACTTC.

The J gene is TRBJ1-1, the V gene TRBV6-5; D gene ambiguous. Per germline, CDR1 MNHEY and CDR2 SVGAGI. CDR3 length equals 15 residues. V was clipped by 6 bases and J by 0 bases, with 14 bases between them. In DNA form, the CDR3 reads TGTGCCAGCAGCTTACACGGGGTGGTGAACACTGAAGCTTTCTTT. Its protein is CASSLHGVVNTEAFF.

The chain joins TRBV7-9 to TRBJ2-2; 11 bases line up with TRBD2. V was clipped by 4 bases and J by 0 bases; unmatched bases: 10. Germline V CDR1 and CDR2: SEHNR, FQNEAQ (reference sequence). The CDR3 contains 19 residues. Here the CDR3 reads CASSSSLGGLAANTGELFF. CDR3 DNA: TGTGCCAGCAGCTCAAGCCTCGGGGGACTAGCGGCGAACACCGGGGAGCTGTTTTTT.

The V gene is TRBV28, the J gene TRBJ2-7; TRBD1 agrees at 9 bases. The J segment lost 4 bases and the V segment lost 6 bases, leaving 7 bases of the junction unmatched. Germline CDR1 is MDHEN and CDR2 is SYDVKM. The CDR3 extends over 14 amino acids. Here the CDR3 DNA reads TGTGCCAGCAGAACAGGGGGCCGCCGTTACGAGCAGTACTTC. This gives the protein CASRTGGRRYEQYF.

The chain recombines TRBV5-1 with TRBJ2-5; TRBD2 matches 7 bases. Germline CDR1 and CDR2: SGHRS and YFSETQ. J lost 5 bases, V lost 5 bases, and 9 bases had no gene match. The CDR3 covers 14 residues. CDR3 protein: CASRSTGGMETQYF. CDR3 sequence (DNA): TGCGCCAGCAGATCCACGGGGGGTATGGAGACCCAGTACTTC.